These 19 T cell receptor beta chains came from one sample sequenced in a study of blood T cell repertoires in COVID-19. TCRdb's copy holds only in-frame clones and misses some; the assay was immunoSEQ multiplex PCR. Here the sample spans tens of thousands of clones, around 87% being singletons. Sequencing was carried out using peripheral blood. The origin of the receptors is a middle-aged man with active or convalescent COVID-19.

The chain employs TRBV5-1 and TRBJ2-3, with 8 bases identical to TRBD1. The trim removed 0 bases at V and 8 bases at J, leaving 5 bases unmatched. Germline values: CDR1 SGHRS, CDR2 YFSETQ. This CDR3 is built from 14 residues. CDR3 amino acids: CASSLEPTGATQYF. CDR3 DNA sequence: TGCGCCAGCAGCTTGGAACCGACAGGGGCTACGCAGTATTTT.

CDR3 DNA: TGCGCCAGCAGCCCTACAGGGGGCGCGGGGCAAGAGACCCAGTACTTC. Amino acids: CASSPTGGAGQETQYF. The rearrangement joins TRBV5-1 to TRBJ2-5; 9 positions agree with TRBD1. The trim removed 4 bases at V and 2 bases at J, leaving 9 bases unmatched. The CDR3 extends over 16 amino acids. In germline, CDR1 is SGHRS, CDR2 YFSETQ.

The rearrangement links TRBV5-1 to TRBJ2-1, with a tentative D call TRBD1 (5 bases). This CDR3 has 14 amino acids. Deletions cut 1 base from V and 8 bases from J, with 13 bases between. Germline lookup yields CDR1 SGHRS and CDR2 YFSETQ. CDR3 loop: CASSLLLGADEQFF. The CDR3 DNA sequence: TGCGCCAGCAGCTTGCTATTAGGGGCCGATGAGCAGTTCTTC.

V and J are TRBV24-1 and TRBJ2-1; possibly TRBD1 for D (6 bases). Germline V CDR1 and CDR2: KGHDR, SFDVKD. Trimming cost V 10 bases and J 8 bases, with 23 bases left between them. The CDR3 contains 15 residues. DNA of the CDR3: TGTGCCACAGACCAGCAAACGCAGGGGAAGGATGAGCAGTTCTTC. It translates to CATDQQTQGKDEQFF.

This chain links TRBV7-9 with TRBJ1-4; D gene unclear. V lost 3 bases and J lost 10, with 9 bases in between. The germline CDR1 and CDR2 sequences are SEHNR and FQNEAQ (reference sequence). The CDR3 length is 12 residues. DNA of the CDR3: TGTGCCAGCAGCTTCACCGGGGTAAAACTGTTTTTT. It specifies CASSFTGVKLFF.

This clone was counted a few times. The rearrangement links TRBV5-4 to TRBJ2-7; 13 bases match TRBD2. Germline V gives CDR1 SGHNT, CDR2 YYREEE (reference sequence). This CDR3 has 16 residues. The V segment lost 4 bases and the J segment 2 bases; nucleotides outside the gene matches: 6. The DNA of the CDR3 is TGTGCCAGCAGCCGGGGGACTAGCGGGGCTCCCTACGAGCAGTACTTC. It specifies CASSRGTSGAPYEQYF.

The V gene is TRBV5-1, the J gene TRBJ1-3, with D maybe TRBD1 (5 bases). V lost 4 bases, J lost 0 bases, and 14 bases lay in between. The CDR3 is 16 amino acids. From germline, CDR1 is SGHRS and CDR2 YFSETQ. The CDR3 DNA is TGCGCCAGCAGCCCCGGGGGAACAAGCTCTGGAAACACCATATATTTT. This sequence encodes CASSPGGTSSGNTIYF.

The chain combines TRBV9 with TRBJ1-2; D is perhaps TRBD1 (6 bases). Germline V gene sequence: CDR1 SGDLS, CDR2 YYNGEE. The CDR3 sequence is 13 residues long. Trimming left V 6 bases short and J 8 bases short, with 17 bases between. CDR3 sequence reads: CASTRGGEEGYTF. The CDR3 DNA sequence: TGTGCCAGCACCAGAGGGGGAGAGGAAGGCTACACCTTC.

The chain has TRBV3-1 (or the pseudogene TRBV3-2) and TRBJ1-1; D remains unclear. Trimming stripped 1 base from V and 7 bases from J, with 7 bases between. The CDR3 spans 12 residues. Per germline, CDR1 LGHDT and CDR2 YNNKEL (reference sequence). The CDR3 nucleotides are TGTGCCAGCAGCCAAGCAGGCCATGAAGCTTTCTTT. Translating it yields CASSQAGHEAFF.

The V call is TRBV2, the J call TRBJ1-3; D not certain. The CDR3 consists of 19 residues. Germline-derived CDR1 and CDR2 are SNHLY and FYNNEI. The germline V and J ends were trimmed by 6 bases and 4 bases, with 28 bases remaining between them. The CDR3 DNA reads as TGTGCCAGCAGGGACCTCCACCGGCCAAGTCACCGGGAAGGAAACACCATATATTTT. This encodes CASRDLHRPSHREGNTIYF.

This clone occurred a few times. The chain uses TRBV9 and TRBJ2-7; TRBD1 is a possible D gene (6 bases). There are 16 residues in the CDR3. Deletions cut 3 bases from V and 2 bases from J, with 18 bases between. CDR1 and CDR2 (germline): SGDLS, YYNGEE. Here the CDR3 reads CASSGWDNPSPYEQYF. CDR3 DNA sequence: TGTGCCAGCAGCGGTTGGGACAACCCGTCTCCCTACGAGCAGTACTTC.

This clone came up a few times. V and J are TRBV10-1 and TRBJ2-1, with D hard to call. This CDR3 region has 13 residues. The V gene's germline CDR1 is WNHNN and CDR2 SYGVQD (reference sequence). The germline V and J ends were trimmed by 4 bases and 10 bases, with 14 bases remaining between them. The CDR3 sequence: CASSGSANSEQFF. The CDR3, as DNA: TGCGCCAGCAGTGGCTCAGCGAACTCGGAGCAGTTCTTC.

V usage is TRBV2 and J usage is TRBJ2-1; 7 positions agree with TRBD1. V lost 6 bases to trimming and J lost 0 bases; unmatched junction nucleotides: 2. The V gene's germline CDR1 is SNHLY and CDR2 FYNNEI. The CDR3 consists of 14 residues. CDR3 residues: CASRDRSSYNEQFF. The DNA for the CDR3 is TGTGCCAGCAGGGACAGGAGCTCCTACAATGAGCAGTTCTTC.

The CDR3 sequence: CASSQVVRGTGELFF. Here the CDR3 DNA reads TGTGCCAGCAGCCAAGTAGTGAGGGGGACCGGGGAGCTGTTTTTT. The rearrangement joins TRBV14 to TRBJ2-2; the D gene is possibly TRBD1 (6 bases). Germline CDR1 reads SGHDN; CDR2 reads FVKESK. Trimming stripped 1 base from V and 5 bases from J, with 11 bases between. The CDR3 consists of 15 residues.

There are a few counts of this clone. The chain joins TRBV14 to TRBJ1-6; D is ambiguous. V lost 1 base and J lost 14, with 12 bases in between. Germline assignment: CDR1 SGHDN and CDR2 FVKESK. The CDR3 loop spans 13 amino acids. The CDR3 bases are TGTGCCAGCAGCCAAGCCCGCGCTTCGGCCCTCCACTTT. Translation: CASSQARASALHF.

The genes are TRBV5-6 and TRBJ2-5; perhaps TRBD2 as D (5 bases). V lost 1 base and J lost 5, with 18 bases in between. Germline V lookup: CDR1 SGHDT, CDR2 YYEEEE. The CDR3 sequence is 16 residues long. The CDR3 spells CASSLLGAEELETQYF. The CDR3 nucleotides are TGTGCCAGCAGCTTGCTTGGCGCGGAGGAGTTGGAGACCCAGTACTTC.

V and J are TRBV7-2 and TRBJ1-5; TRBD1 is a possible D gene (6 bases). The CDR3 runs to 14 residues. V lost 4 bases to trimming and J lost 2 bases, with 9 bases between them. Germline CDR1 is SGHTA and CDR2 is FQGNSA. CDR3: CASSSRQGNQPQHF. DNA for the CDR3: TGTGCCAGCAGCTCGAGACAGGGCAATCAGCCCCAGCATTTT.

The rearrangement uses TRBV3-1 (or the pseudogene TRBV3-2) and TRBJ1-5; D gene ambiguous. Germline CDR1 reads LGHDT; CDR2 reads YNNKEL (reference sequence). The germline V and J ends were trimmed by 4 bases and 11 bases, with 18 bases remaining between them. The CDR3 has 14 residues. CDR3 in amino acids: CASSPPGRPTTQHF. Here the CDR3 DNA reads TGTGCCAGCAGCCCCCCGGGAAGGCCAACGACCCAGCATTTT.

The rearrangement uses TRBV3-1 (or the pseudogene TRBV3-2) and TRBJ1-1; D gene unclear. This CDR3 comprises 13 residues. With 4 bases removed from V and 6 bases from J, the gap between germline ends came to 12 bases. Germline-derived CDR1 and CDR2 are LGHDT and YNNKEL (reference sequence). The CDR3 DNA reads as TGTGCCAGCAGCCCCCGGGTTTTCGCTGAAGCTTTCTTT. It yields the protein CASSPRVFAEAFF.